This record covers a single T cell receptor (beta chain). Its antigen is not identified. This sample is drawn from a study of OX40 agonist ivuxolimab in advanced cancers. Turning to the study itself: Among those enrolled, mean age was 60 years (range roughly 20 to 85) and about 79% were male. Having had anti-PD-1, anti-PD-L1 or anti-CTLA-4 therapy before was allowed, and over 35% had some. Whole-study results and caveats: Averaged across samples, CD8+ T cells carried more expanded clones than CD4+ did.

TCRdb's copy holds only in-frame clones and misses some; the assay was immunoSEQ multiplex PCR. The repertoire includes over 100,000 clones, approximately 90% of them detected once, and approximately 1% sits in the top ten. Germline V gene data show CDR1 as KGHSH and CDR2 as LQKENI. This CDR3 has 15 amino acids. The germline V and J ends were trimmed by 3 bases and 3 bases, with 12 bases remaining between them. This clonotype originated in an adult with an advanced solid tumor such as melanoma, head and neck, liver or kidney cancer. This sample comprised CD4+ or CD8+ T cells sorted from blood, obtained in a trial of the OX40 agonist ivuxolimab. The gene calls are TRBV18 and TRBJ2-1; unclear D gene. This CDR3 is CASSPYPPYYNEQFF. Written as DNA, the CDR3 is TGTGCCAGCTCACCCTACCCTCCTTACTACAATGAGCAGTTCTTC.